The 16 T cell receptor beta chains below come from one sample, sequenced in a study of cytomegalovirus exposure and HLA in healthy donors (dated by TCRdb to 2016 to 2017). The method was the immunoSEQ multiplex PCR assay. The multiplex PCR relied on a mix of 60 forward primers for TCR Vbeta segments and 13 reverse primers for TCR Jbeta segments. What TCRdb holds here is the immuneACCESS table cut down to in-frame rearrangements. Part of the clones is not present; checked against another copy, under half of the missing clones reflect an unresolved V gene, and the others are unexplained. This sample is represented by some 130,000 clones; roughly 60% of them were singletons. The ten largest clonotypes hold 2% to 3% of the sample. Sequenced sample: PBMCs. These receptors all come from a woman between 40 and 55 years old in good health and CMV-seronegative.

The V call is TRBV6-5, the J call TRBJ1-1; TRBD1 might be the D (5 bases). The CDR3 is 13 residues long. The V end was cut by 4 bases, the J end by 10 bases, with 16 bases between. Germline V lookup: CDR1 MNHEY, CDR2 SVGAGI. Here the CDR3 DNA reads TGTGCCAGCAGTTCCAGATTGAGTCAGGGAGCTTTCTTT. This encodes CASSSRLSQGAFF.

The chain carries TRBV9 and TRBJ2-5, with TRBD2 matching 7 bases. The CDR3 covers 15 residues. J was trimmed by 4 bases and V by 0 bases; bases with no gene match: 6. Per the germline V gene, CDR1 is SGDLS and CDR2 is YYNGEE. The CDR3 DNA follows: TGTGCCAGCAGCGTAGCCGCGGGAGTCGGAGAGACCCAGTACTTC. Residues: CASSVAAGVGETQYF.

This chain connects TRBV4-3 to TRBJ2-7; the D is unclear. V lost 0 bases and J lost 4, with 10 bases in between. Per germline, CDR1 LGHNA and CDR2 YSLEER. The length of the CDR3 is 14 residues. Here the CDR3 reads CASSQDPGIYEQYF. CDR3 bases: TGCGCCAGCAGCCAAGATCCGGGTATTTACGAGCAGTACTTC.

A few counts support this clone. This sequence joins TRBV7-2 and TRBJ1-5, with D unresolved. CDR1 and CDR2 from the germline V gene are SGHTA and FQGNSA. The CDR3 has 14 amino acids. The V and J ends lost 1 base and 3 bases respectively, with 7 bases between them. The CDR3 is CASSLGELNQPQHF. CDR3 in DNA: TGTGCCAGCAGCTTAGGCGAGCTCAATCAGCCCCAGCATTTT.

The rearrangement uses TRBV2 and TRBJ2-7, with 7 bases that match TRBD1. The V and J ends lost 3 bases and 3 bases, in that order; junction bases with no gene match: 5. Germline V CDR1 and CDR2: SNHLY, FYNNEI. The CDR3 covers 14 residues. CDR3 sequence reads: CASSDPRQGYEQYF. The CDR3 DNA is TGTGCCAGCAGTGACCCGCGACAGGGCTACGAGCAGTACTTC.

The chain uses TRBV6-5 and TRBJ1-4, with TRBD1 identical over 7 bases. CDR1 is MNHEY, CDR2 SVGAGI, per germline. Losses at the gene ends were 0 bases for V and 5 bases for J; bases not matched to a gene: 6. The CDR3 extends over 16 amino acids. The CDR3 nucleotides read TGTGCCAGCAGTTACTCGATCGGACAGGTGAATGAAAAACTGTTTTTT. Encoded protein: CASSYSIGQVNEKLFF.

A few counts support this clone. The genes are TRBV7-9 and TRBJ2-1, with TRBD2 as a possible D gene (6 bases). CDR3 size: 19 residues. CDR1 and CDR2 (germline): SEHNR, FQNEAQ (reference sequence). Trimming removed 1 base at V and 6 bases at J, with 25 bases between. CDR3 bases: TGTGCCAGCAGCTTAGGGGGGTCGGGCAGCCAAGGGAGGAGCAATGAGCAGTTCTTC. Its translation: CASSLGGSGSQGRSNEQFF.

The rearrangement uses TRBV6-5 and TRBJ2-5; 11 bases are a match to TRBD2. The junction had 8 bases not matched to a gene; V was cut back by 0 bases and J by 8 bases. The CDR3 is made up of 16 amino acids. Germline V gives CDR1 MNHEY, CDR2 SVGAGI. CDR3 sequence (DNA): TGTGCCAGCAGTTACTCGAGTAGCGGGGGGGATCGAACCCAGTACTTC. This sequence encodes CASSYSSSGGDRTQYF.

The genes are TRBV19 and TRBJ2-2, with a tentative D call TRBD2 (6 bases). CDR3 length: 14 residues. Germline-derived CDR1 and CDR2 are LNHDA and SQIVND (reference sequence). V was shortened by 0 bases and J by 7 bases, with 9 bases between the two germline ends. The CDR3 DNA reads TGTGCCAGTAGTATAGAGACAGCGGGCGGGGAGCTGTTTTTT. Amino acid sequence: CASSIETAGGELFF.

The chain has TRBV30 and TRBJ1-5, with D tentatively TRBD1 (6 bases). Germline V gene data show CDR1 as GTSNPN and CDR2 as SVGIG (reference sequence). V dropped 0 bases and J dropped 4 bases, with 7 bases sitting between them. The CDR3 has 13 amino acids. DNA for the CDR3: TGTGCCTGGAGTGTGGGGGCGAATCAGCCCCAGCATTTT. Amino acids: CAWSVGANQPQHF.

V gene TRBV9 combines with J gene TRBJ1-1; D gene ambiguous. Germline-derived CDR1 and CDR2 are SGDLS and YYNGEE. The CDR3 runs 13 residues. The V end lost 2 bases, the J end lost 1 base, and 6 bases lay between the germline ends. CDR3 nucleotides: TGTGCCAGCAGCGTGAGGCCGAACACTGAAGCTTTCTTT. Translation gives CASSVRPNTEAFF.

The CDR3 DNA follows: TGTGCCAGCAGCTTGGCGGGGGATCCTGGTCGGCCGAACACTGAAGCTTTCTTT. Its translation is CASSLAGDPGRPNTEAFF. The chain couples TRBV5-4 to TRBJ1-1; maybe TRBD1 (5 bases). Germline V gives CDR1 SGHNT, CDR2 YYREEE (reference sequence). The CDR3 totals 18 residues. V dropped 0 bases and J dropped 1 base, with 19 bases sitting between them.

There are a few counts of this clone. The chain recombines TRBV2 with TRBJ2-5; 7 nucleotides align to TRBD1. The CDR3 length is 13 residues. The trim removed 6 bases at V and 5 bases at J, leaving 6 bases unmatched. Looked up from germline, CDR1 is SNHLY and CDR2 is FYNNEI. As DNA, the CDR3 is TGTGCCAGCAGCGAGACAGGGCTGGAGACCCAGTACTTC. This sequence encodes CASSETGLETQYF.

The count of this clone is one. This chain connects TRBV4-3 to TRBJ1-1, with 7 bases that match TRBD1. Germline-derived CDR1 and CDR2 are LGHNA and YSLEER. The CDR3 runs to 15 residues. V lost 1 base and J lost 0; bases outside the gene matches: 2. The CDR3 sequence: CASSQGGQLNTEAFF. In DNA, the CDR3 is TGCGCCAGCAGCCAAGGGGGACAGTTGAACACTGAAGCTTTCTTT.

Relative to its sample, this clone is medium-sized. CDR3 nucleotide sequence: TGTGCCAGCACCTATAGCGGGGGGACCTACGAGCAGTACTTC. Translating gives CASTYSGGTYEQYF. This chain links TRBV6-6 with TRBJ2-7; 10 nucleotides line up with TRBD2. CDR1 and CDR2 (germline): MNHNY, SVGAGI (reference sequence). This CDR3 comprises 14 residues. V lost 7 bases, J lost 2 bases, and 5 bases stayed unmatched.

The chain employs TRBV30 and TRBJ2-3, with D perhaps TRBD2 (6 bases). The ends were cut back, 3 bases at V and 3 bases at J, with 13 bases in the middle. The CDR3 totals 14 residues. Germline V gives CDR1 GTSNPN, CDR2 SVGIG (reference sequence). This CDR3 is CAWSVYGGTDTQYF. Here the CDR3 DNA reads TGTGCCTGGAGCGTCTACGGGGGAACAGATACGCAGTATTTT.